Below, 14 T cell receptor beta chains from the same sample are listed, as sequenced in a study of shared clonotypes between healthy human individuals. Sequencing used immunoSEQ multiplex PCR; TCRdb keeps in-frame clones, though not all of them. The repertoire consists of some 2,500,000 clones, with around 93% occurring once and the leading ten covering approximately 0.39%. Sequencing input: naive CD4+ T cells from PBMCs. As to subset: CD45RA+ positively selected. These receptors were taken from a man aged 18 to 35 in good health. Some clones in this sample may be carry-over from other donors' samples.

The chain carries TRBV9 and TRBJ2-4; D is perhaps TRBD1 (5 bases). The V end was cut by 2 bases, the J end by 2 bases, with 14 bases between. The germline gives CDR1 SGDLS, CDR2 YYNGEE. The CDR3 covers 16 residues. CDR3 bases: TGTGCCAGCAGCGTTCTCCCGACAGTATCCAAAAACATTCAGTACTTC. Residues: CASSVLPTVSKNIQYF.

This chain uses TRBV28 with TRBJ2-1; TRBD1 might be the D (6 bases). The CDR3 is 17 residues long. Germline-derived CDR1 and CDR2 are MDHEN and SYDVKM. V was trimmed by 6 bases and J by 0 bases, leaving 18 bases between them. CDR3 sequence reads: CASRSFPTGSSYNEQFF. CDR3 bases: TGTGCCAGCAGGAGTTTTCCGACAGGAAGCTCCTACAATGAGCAGTTCTTC.

This clone was seen once. The chain links TRBV25-1 to TRBJ2-7, with 12 bases aligning to TRBD2. With V trimmed by 1 base and J by 2 bases, 0 bases remained unmatched. From germline, CDR1 is MGHDK and CDR2 SYGVNS. The CDR3 is 15 residues long. The CDR3 DNA is TGTGCCAGCAGTGAATCTAGCGGGAGGGCCTACGAGCAGTACTTC. It specifies CASSESSGRAYEQYF.

This rearrangement joins TRBV19 to TRBJ1-2; D is ambiguous. This CDR3 is 14 amino acids long. Germline values: CDR1 LNHDA, CDR2 SQIVND (reference sequence). V lost 5 bases to trimming and J lost 0 bases, with 10 bases between them. The CDR3 nucleotides are TGTGCCAGTAGTCGGCTGTTAGCTAACTATGGCTACACCTTC. Translating gives CASSRLLANYGYTF.

As to this clone: In the same sample, other DNA sequences code for this CDR3. The chain carries TRBV18 and TRBJ2-7; unclear D gene. V lost 2 bases, J lost 4 bases, and 9 bases lay in between. This CDR3 region has 13 residues. Germline V CDR1 and CDR2: KGHSH, LQKENI. The CDR3 sequence is CASSPGNPYEQYF. CDR3 DNA sequence: TGTGCCAGCTCACCAGGGAATCCGTACGAGCAGTACTTC.

V usage is TRBV5-1 and J usage is TRBJ2-5; 8 bases agree with TRBD1. The CDR3 has 14 residues. The V segment lost 3 bases and the J segment 5 bases; nucleotides outside the gene matches: 6. CDR1 and CDR2 from the germline V gene are SGHRS and YFSETQ. CDR3 region: CASSYGQGEETQYF. The DNA for the CDR3 is TGCGCCAGCAGCTACGGACAGGGTGAGGAGACCCAGTACTTC.

The V and J genes are TRBV5-1 and TRBJ2-7; 8 positions agree with TRBD1. The CDR3 loop spans 16 amino acids. V dropped 0 bases and J dropped 3; count of bases not matched to a gene: 8. Germline values: CDR1 SGHRS, CDR2 YFSETQ. CDR3 sequence (DNA): TGCGCCAGCAGCTTGGGGGGACAGGTCTTGGGCTACGAGCAGTACTTC. Translating gives CASSLGGQVLGYEQYF.

The V call is TRBV28, the J call TRBJ2-6; no clear D. Looked up from germline, CDR1 is MDHEN and CDR2 is SYDVKM. The CDR3 extends over 12 amino acids. Trimming stripped 10 bases from V and 3 bases from J, with 7 bases between. CDR3: CAIDGGANVLTF. The CDR3 coding sequence is TGTGCCATCGATGGTGGGGCCAACGTCCTGACTTTC.

This chain connects TRBV2 to TRBJ2-1; D remains unclear. The CDR3 has 12 residues. Germline CDR1 SNHLY, CDR2 FYNNEI. V was cut by 8 bases and J by 6 bases, with 11 bases left in between. The CDR3, as DNA: TGTGCCAGCGGCCGTTCGGTCAATGAGCAGTTCTTC. This translates into CASGRSVNEQFF.

The chain combines TRBV29-1 with TRBJ1-3; perhaps TRBD1 as D (6 bases). The CDR3 is 13 amino acids. Trimming shortened V by 8 bases and J by 2 bases, and 13 bases separated the two germline ends. Germline V lookup: CDR1 SQVTM, CDR2 ANQGSEA. CDR3 region: CSIENRAGNTIYF. DNA for the CDR3: TGCAGCATAGAGAACAGGGCTGGAAACACCATATATTTT.

The chain links TRBV27 to TRBJ2-7; perhaps TRBD1 as D (5 bases). The CDR3 length is 13 residues. Looked up from germline, CDR1 is MNHEY and CDR2 is SMNVEV (reference sequence). V was cut by 3 bases and J by 6 bases, with 12 bases left in between. The CDR3 nucleotides are TGTGCCAGCAGTTTCCAGGGTTTGGGCGAGCAGTACTTC. Its protein is CASSFQGLGEQYF.

J is TRBJ2-1 and V is TRBV19; possibly TRBD2 for D (6 bases). Trimming shortened V by 7 bases and J by 8 bases, and 21 bases separated the two germline ends. In germline, CDR1 is LNHDA, CDR2 SQIVND (reference sequence). The CDR3 extends over 15 amino acids. The CDR3 DNA reads as TGTGCCAGTAATCAGGAGTCTACTAGCTGGGATGAGCAGTTCTTC. Protein product: CASNQESTSWDEQFF.

The chain recombines TRBV7-2 with TRBJ2-1; no definite D call. V was pared by 7 bases and J by 4 bases, with 11 bases between. This CDR3 is built from 13 residues. The germline V gene encodes CDR1 SGHTA and CDR2 FQGNSA. The CDR3 DNA follows: TGTGCCAGCACCCCTGGGGTTTACAATGAGCAGTTCTTC. Amino acids: CASTPGVYNEQFF.

The V and J genes are TRBV5-1 and TRBJ2-7; D possibly matches TRBD1 or TRBD2 (5 bases each). The V gene lost 3 bases and the J gene lost 5 bases, with 15 bases spanning the gap. The V gene's germline CDR1 is SGHRS and CDR2 YFSETQ. CDR3 length: 14 amino acids. The CDR3 here is CASSSTTGGNEQYF. Here the CDR3 DNA reads TGCGCCAGCAGCTCAACCACTGGGGGAAACGAGCAGTACTTC.